The 23 T cell receptor beta chains below were found in one sample sequenced in a study of cytomegalovirus exposure and HLA in healthy donors. Use of 60 Vbeta and 13 Jbeta primers characterized the PCR. Assay used: immunoSEQ multiplex PCR; TCRdb lists only in-frame clones, some missing. The table records 60,000 to 70,000 clones, around 68% of them present only once. The sequenced sample was PBMCs. Every receptor here comes from a man in his forties or fifties in good health and CMV-seropositive.

J is TRBJ2-3 and V is TRBV18; 13 bases fit TRBD2. This CDR3 is built from 17 residues. Germline assignment: CDR1 KGHSH and CDR2 LQKENI. V lost 1 base to trimming and J lost 1 base; unmatched junction nucleotides: 2. This CDR3 reads CASSPRGTSGGTDTQYF. In nucleotides, the CDR3 is TGTGCCAGCTCACCACGGGGGACTAGCGGGGGCACAGATACGCAGTATTTT.

V gene TRBV7-3 combines with J gene TRBJ1-2; D is perhaps TRBD1 (5 bases). Germline assignment: CDR1 SGHTA and CDR2 FQGTGA. Trimming left V 5 bases short and J 8 bases short, with 12 bases between. The CDR3 is 12 residues long. The CDR3, as DNA: TGTGCCAGCAGCCCCCCGGGGGGAGGCTACACCTTC. This gives the protein CASSPPGGGYTF.

This sequence joins TRBV7-6 and TRBJ2-7; TRBD1 aligns across 8 bases. The CDR3 length is 13 residues. Trimming removed 2 bases from V and 5 bases from J; junction bases left unmatched: 2. CDR1 and CDR2 (germline): SGHVS, FNYEAQ. This chain's CDR3 is CASSLNRGDEQYF. The CDR3 bases are TGTGCCAGCAGCTTAAACAGGGGGGACGAGCAGTACTTC.

The chain couples TRBV6-5 to TRBJ2-7; 7 bases are shared with TRBD1. Germline V gene data show CDR1 as MNHEY and CDR2 as SVGAGI. Trimming took 3 bases from V and 3 from J; bases not matched to a gene: 5. The CDR3 covers 14 residues. As DNA, the CDR3 is TGTGCCAGCAGTTATGGCAACAGGGGCTACGAGCAGTACTTC. Its protein is CASSYGNRGYEQYF.

This clone was seen only a few times. The chain carries TRBV10-3 and TRBJ1-1; 8 bases line up with TRBD1. There are 13 residues in the CDR3. The germline CDR1 and CDR2 sequences are ENHRY and SYGVKD. V shed 5 bases, J shed 8 bases, and the junction held 7 bases outside the gene matches. The CDR3 DNA reads TGTGCCATCAGTCCGGGACAGGCACAAGAAGCTTTCTTT. It yields the protein CAISPGQAQEAFF.

V usage is TRBV6-5 and J usage is TRBJ1-1; no reliable D call. The ends were cut back, 2 bases at V and 4 bases at J, with 11 bases in the middle. The germline V gene encodes CDR1 MNHEY and CDR2 SVGAGI. This CDR3 has 14 residues. CDR3 loop: CASSYDPGSTEAFF. Here the CDR3 DNA reads TGTGCCAGCAGTTACGATCCGGGATCCACTGAAGCTTTCTTT.

The V call is TRBV28, the J call TRBJ1-5; 9 nucleotides agree with TRBD1. This CDR3 has 18 amino acids. With 6 bases clipped from V and 1 base from J, the junction kept 13 bases outside the gene matches. CDR1 and CDR2 (germline): MDHEN, SYDVKM. The CDR3 DNA reads as TGTGCCAGCAGCCCCCCCCCACAGGGGGCATGGAGCAATCAGCCCCAGCATTTT. This sequence encodes CASSPPPQGAWSNQPQHF.

This clone appeared a few times. The J gene is TRBJ1-1, the V gene TRBV18, with a possible D match to TRBD1 (6 bases). This CDR3 has 13 amino acids. CDR1 and CDR2 (germline): KGHSH, LQKENI. Trimming shortened V by 6 bases and J by 3 bases, and 11 bases separated the two germline ends. CDR3 residues: CASSRKGDTEAFF. As DNA, the CDR3 is TGTGCCAGCTCCCGAAAGGGGGACACTGAAGCTTTCTTT.

The CDR3 DNA follows: TGTGCCACCAGCAGAGACAGGACAGGGTCGGGTGAAAAACTGTTTTTT. This translates into CATSRDRTGSGEKLFF. V and J are TRBV15 and TRBJ1-4; TRBD1 matches at 8 bases. The CDR3 runs 16 residues. The germline gives CDR1 LNHNV, CDR2 YYDKDF (reference sequence). V shed 0 bases, J shed 7 bases, and the junction held 7 bases outside the gene matches.

The V and J genes are TRBV19 and TRBJ2-1, with TRBD1 matching 8 bases. In germline, CDR1 is LNHDA, CDR2 SQIVND (reference sequence). V was pared by 3 bases and J by 8 bases, with 12 bases of the junction left unmatched. CDR3 length: 16 amino acids. CDR3 sequence: CASSMSSGQVIDEQFF. In nucleotides, the CDR3 is TGTGCCAGTAGTATGAGTTCGGGACAGGTGATCGATGAGCAGTTCTTC. Based on the CDR3 plus reference TRBV19 and TRBJ2-1, the full variable domain is DGGITQSPKYLFRKEGQNVTLSCEQNLNHDAMYWYRQDPGQGLRLIYYSQIVNDFQKGDIAEGYSVSREKKESFPLTVTSAQKNPTAFYLCASSMSSGQVIDEQFFGPGTRLTVL.

The CDR3 coding sequence is TGTGCCAGCAGGAGGGAAGGGCGGAACTATGGCTACACCTTC. Translating it yields CASRREGRNYGYTF. The rearrangement uses TRBV11-2 and TRBJ1-2; D is unclear. The CDR3 covers 14 residues. The germline V gene encodes CDR1 SGHAT and CDR2 FQNNGV. Trimming took 6 bases from V and 2 from J, leaving 13 bases between them.

The CDR3: CASSGTASSYEQYF. For the CDR3, the DNA is TGTGCCAGCAGTGGGACAGCTAGCTCCTACGAGCAGTACTTC. This sequence joins TRBV6-1 and TRBJ2-7; possibly TRBD1 for D (6 bases). V was clipped by 4 bases and J by 0 bases, with 10 bases between them. Germline V gene data show CDR1 as MNHNS and CDR2 as SASEGT. The CDR3 sequence is 14 residues long.

The chain carries TRBV6-1 and TRBJ2-3, with D maybe TRBD2 (5 bases). Trimming left V 3 bases short and J 0 bases short, with 10 bases between. The germline gives CDR1 MNHNS, CDR2 SASEGT. The CDR3 runs 15 residues. The DNA of the CDR3 is TGTGCCAGCAGTGACCGGACTGGGAGCACAGATACGCAGTATTTT. Amino acids: CASSDRTGSTDTQYF.

The V gene is TRBV10-3, the J gene TRBJ1-2; 12 nucleotides match TRBD1. With V trimmed by 7 bases and J by 4 bases, 4 bases remained unmatched. Germline CDR1 reads ENHRY; CDR2 reads SYGVKD. The CDR3 runs 14 residues. The CDR3: CAITPGQGAYGYTF. The CDR3 DNA follows: TGTGCCATCACACCGGGACAGGGGGCCTATGGCTACACCTTC.

This clone was recorded a few times. This chain links TRBV21-1 with TRBJ2-7; the DNA was not used to check the table's D call, TRBD2. TRBV21-1 is a pseudogene segment. The CDR3 is 16 amino acids. This CDR3 reads CASSKGGPGALWEQYF. In DNA form, the CDR3 reads TGTGCCAGCAGCAAAGGCGGGCCAGGTGCCCTCTGGGAGCAGTACTTC.

V and J are TRBV9 and TRBJ2-7; 12 positions agree with TRBD2. V shed 3 bases, J shed 0 bases, and the junction held 13 bases outside the gene matches. Germline CDR1 and CDR2: SGDLS and YYNGEE. The CDR3 is made up of 19 amino acids. The CDR3 sequence: CASSAPGLAGNPSSYEQYF. The CDR3 DNA follows: TGTGCCAGCAGCGCACCTGGACTAGCGGGGAACCCGAGCTCCTACGAGCAGTACTTC. Based on the CDR3 plus reference TRBV9 and TRBJ2-7, the full variable domain is DSGVTQTPKHLITATGQRVTLRCSPRSGDLSVYWYQQSLDQGLQFLIQYYNGEERAKGNILERFSAQQFPDLHSELNLSSLELGDSALYFCASSAPGLAGNPSSYEQYFGPGTRLTVT.

This chain joins TRBV13 and TRBJ2-7; 10 nucleotides match TRBD1. This CDR3 spans 17 amino acids. V was pared by 5 bases and J by 5 bases, with 15 bases of the junction left unmatched. In germline, CDR1 is PRHDT, CDR2 FYEKMQ (reference sequence). Here the CDR3 DNA reads TGTGCCAGCAGCGGTCAAACAACCGGGACAGGGGTGGACGAGCAGTACTTC. As protein: CASSGQTTGTGVDEQYF.

There are a few counts of this clone. The V call is TRBV4-1, the J call TRBJ2-3, with TRBD2 identical over 9 bases. Germline V gene data show CDR1 as MGHRA and CDR2 as YSYEKL. The CDR3 totals 15 residues. Trimming took 1 base from V and 5 from J; bases not matched to a gene: 4. CDR3 DNA sequence: TGCGCCAGCAGCCAAGTAGCGGGAGCGGGAGATACGCAGTATTTT. As protein: CASSQVAGAGDTQYF.

The chain links TRBV29-1 to TRBJ2-1, with 10 bases that match TRBD2. The CDR3 loop spans 16 amino acids. The germline V gene encodes CDR1 SQVTM and CDR2 ANQGSEA. J was trimmed by 6 bases and V by 3 bases; bases with no gene match: 11. CDR3 loop: CSVDYLAGVSVNEQFF. The CDR3 region has the DNA TGCAGCGTTGATTATCTAGCGGGAGTTTCTGTCAATGAGCAGTTCTTC.

The chain recombines TRBV29-1 with TRBJ2-4; 8 bases are shared with TRBD2. The V gene end was trimmed by 2 bases and the J gene end by 3 bases; junction bases not matched to a gene: 6. Germline CDR1 is SQVTM and CDR2 is ANQGSEA. This CDR3 spans 15 amino acids. The CDR3 protein is CSVELRGEGKNIQYF. In nucleotides, the CDR3 is TGCAGCGTTGAACTGCGGGGGGAGGGCAAAAACATTCAGTACTTC.

The count of this clone is one. The rearrangement links TRBV29-1 to TRBJ2-5; 7 bases fit TRBD2. The junction had 9 bases not matched to a gene; V was cut back by 7 bases and J by 4 bases. Germline V gene lookup returns CDR1 SQVTM and CDR2 ANQGSEA. The CDR3 is 13 residues long. The CDR3 sequence is CSAGGPSGETQYF. The CDR3 coding sequence is TGCAGCGCCGGAGGGCCTAGCGGAGAGACCCAGTACTTC.

This chain links TRBV5-6 with TRBJ2-1; 10 positions agree with TRBD2. Germline CDR1 is SGHDT and CDR2 is YYEEEE. The CDR3 has 12 residues. V dropped 2 bases and J dropped 13; count of bases not matched to a gene: 3. The CDR3 loop is CASSFSGGPQFF. DNA for the CDR3: TGTGCCAGCAGCTTTAGCGGGGGGCCACAGTTCTTC.

The rearrangement joins TRBV1 to TRBJ2-7; no check of the table's D call, TRBD2, against the DNA was made. TRBV1 is termed a pseudogene. This CDR3 contains 15 residues. The CDR3, as DNA: TGCACCAGCAGCCAAAGGAGCGGGGGGGAATACGAGCAGTACTTC. Its protein is CTSSQRSGGEYEQYF.